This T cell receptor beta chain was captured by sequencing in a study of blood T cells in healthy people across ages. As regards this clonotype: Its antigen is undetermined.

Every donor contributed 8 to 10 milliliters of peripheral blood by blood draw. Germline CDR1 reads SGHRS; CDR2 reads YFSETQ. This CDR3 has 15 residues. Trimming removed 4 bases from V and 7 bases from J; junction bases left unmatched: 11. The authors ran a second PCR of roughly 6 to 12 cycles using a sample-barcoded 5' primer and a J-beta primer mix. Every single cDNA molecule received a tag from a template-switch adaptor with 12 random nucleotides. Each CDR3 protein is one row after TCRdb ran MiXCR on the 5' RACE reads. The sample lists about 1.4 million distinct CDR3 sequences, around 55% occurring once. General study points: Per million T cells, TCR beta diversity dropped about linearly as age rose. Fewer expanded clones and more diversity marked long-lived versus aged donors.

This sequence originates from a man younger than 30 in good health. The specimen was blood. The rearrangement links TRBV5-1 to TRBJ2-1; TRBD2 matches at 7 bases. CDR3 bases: TGCGCCAGCAGCCCCCGGCCGGGGGGAGCAAATGAGCAGTTCTTC. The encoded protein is CASSPRPGGANEQFF.